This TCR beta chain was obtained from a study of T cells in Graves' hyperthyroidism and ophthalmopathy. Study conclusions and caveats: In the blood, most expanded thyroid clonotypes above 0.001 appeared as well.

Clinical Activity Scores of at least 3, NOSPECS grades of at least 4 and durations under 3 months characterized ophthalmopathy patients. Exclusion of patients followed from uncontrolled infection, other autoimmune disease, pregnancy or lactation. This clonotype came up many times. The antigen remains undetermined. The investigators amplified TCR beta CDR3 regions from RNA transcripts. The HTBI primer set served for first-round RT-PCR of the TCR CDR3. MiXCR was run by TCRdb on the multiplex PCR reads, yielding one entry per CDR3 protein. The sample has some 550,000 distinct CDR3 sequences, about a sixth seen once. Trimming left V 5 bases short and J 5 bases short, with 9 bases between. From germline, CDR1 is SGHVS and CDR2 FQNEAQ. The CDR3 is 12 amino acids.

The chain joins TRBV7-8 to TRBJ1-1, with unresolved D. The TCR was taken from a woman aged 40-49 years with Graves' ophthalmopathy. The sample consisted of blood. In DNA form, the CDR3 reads TGTGCCAGCAGCCAGATTAATACTGAAGCTTTCTTT. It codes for CASSQINTEAFF.